A single sample is the source of the 22 T cell receptor beta chains below, sequenced in a study of Graves' ophthalmopathy and Graves' hyperthyroidism (dated by TCRdb to 2016 to 2019). The listed sequencing device is Illumina HiSeq 2000. For repertoire sequencing, TCR beta CDR3 regions were amplified from RNA transcripts. A first-round RT-PCR used HTBI primers with the Qiagen OneStep RT-PCR kit, followed by a second-round multiplex PCR, size selection and purification. TCRdb reprocessed the public reads (quality trimming at Q25 with fastp, clone calling with MiXCR) and kept in-frame beta chains. Merged by CDR3 protein, the rows form single entries marked with the most common genes and DNA. Across this sample there are over 650,000 distinct CDR3 sequences, with about 38% seen only once. 3% to 4% of the sample goes to the ten largest clones. Sequences were obtained from peripheral blood. All receptors come from an adult man with Graves' ophthalmopathy.

The chain recombines TRBV10-3 with TRBJ2-5; the D is unclear. This CDR3 has 14 residues. V lost 2 bases and J lost 5, with 12 bases in between. From germline, CDR1 is ENHRY and CDR2 SYGVKD. DNA for the CDR3: TGTGCCATCAGTGAGGAGTCTTTGGGGGAGACCCAGTACTTC. Amino acids: CAISEESLGETQYF.

This clonotype was observed at least ten times. The V gene is TRBV10-3, the J gene TRBJ1-2; D is unclear. Trimming took off 8 bases at V and 7 bases at J, with 20 bases between the two ends. CDR3 size: 14 residues. The germline CDR1 and CDR2 sequences are ENHRY and SYGVKD. The CDR3, as DNA: TGTGCCATCGACCCACAGCGTGATGGATCTGGCTACACCTTC. It translates to CAIDPQRDGSGYTF.

Ten or more counts support this clonotype. The chain employs TRBV10-3 and TRBJ1-6; D is possibly TRBD1 (6 bases). Deletions cut 11 bases from V and 9 bases from J, with 17 bases between. The CDR3 consists of 13 residues. In germline, CDR1 is ENHRY, CDR2 SYGVKD. CDR3 amino acids: CASKEGGISPLHF. CDR3 in DNA: TGTGCCTCGAAGGAGGGGGGGATTTCACCCCTCCACTTT.

A few counts support this clonotype. The J gene is TRBJ2-7, the V gene TRBV7-8; 7 bases are a match to TRBD2. The CDR3 runs 15 residues. The V gene end was trimmed by 5 bases and the J gene end by 3 bases; junction bases not matched to a gene: 10. From germline, CDR1 is SGHVS and CDR2 FQNEAQ. The CDR3: CASSLHTGGNYEQYF. The CDR3 DNA is TGTGCCAGCAGCCTCCACACCGGGGGGAACTACGAGCAGTACTTC.

On this clonotype itself: One end of the junction fails to match germline, which may point to a read error. The chain links TRBV7-3 to TRBJ2-2; no clear D gene. The CDR3 extends over 14 amino acids. In germline, CDR1 is SGHTA, CDR2 FQGTGA. The chain's CDR3 is CAGSRDGSNGELFF. CDR3 sequence (DNA): TGTGCCGGCAGCCGAGATGGGTCGAACGGGGAGCTGTTTTTT.

This clonotype was counted many times. The chain combines TRBV5-1 with TRBJ1-1, with D possibly matching TRBD1 (6 bases). Germline CDR1 reads SGHRS; CDR2 reads YFSETQ. The CDR3 runs to 13 residues. V lost 4 bases to trimming and J lost 5 bases, with 12 bases between them. The CDR3 sequence: CASSNRVYTEAFF. Here the CDR3 DNA reads TGCGCCAGCAGCAACAGGGTATATACTGAAGCTTTCTTT.

Many counts were recorded for this clonotype. CDR3 DNA: TGCGCCAGCAGCCACCCCGGGCAGGAAGTCGAGCAGTACTTC. Residues: CASSHPGQEVEQYF. V and J are TRBV4-1 and TRBJ2-7, with no clear D. There are 14 residues in the CDR3. Germline values: CDR1 MGHRA, CDR2 YSYEKL. The V end lost 3 bases, the J end lost 6 bases, and 15 bases lay between the germline ends.

There are many counts of this clonotype. J is TRBJ1-6 and V is TRBV5-1; D is perhaps TRBD1 (5 bases). The CDR3 has 14 amino acids. The V gene lost 2 bases and the J gene lost 8 bases, with 11 bases spanning the gap. In germline, CDR1 is SGHRS, CDR2 YFSETQ. CDR3 loop: CASSLIGEDSPLHF. CDR3 sequence (DNA): TGCGCCAGCAGCTTAATAGGGGAGGATTCACCCCTCCACTTT. Based on the CDR3 plus reference TRBV5-1 and TRBJ1-6, the full variable domain is KAGVTQTPRYLIKTRGQQVTLSCSPISGHRSVSWYQQTPGQGLQFLFEYFSETQRNKGNFPGRFSGRQFSNSRSEMNVSTLELGDSALYLCASSLIGEDSPLHFGNGTRLTVT.

This clonotype occurred many times. The chain has TRBV7-8 and TRBJ2-5, with D possibly TRBD1 on 5 matching bases. The CDR3 contains 15 residues. Trimming took off 5 bases at V and 5 bases at J, with 18 bases between the two ends. The germline CDR1 and CDR2 sequences are SGHVS and FQNEAQ. CDR3 region: CASSPRRQGSETQYF. CDR3 nucleotide sequence: TGTGCCAGCAGCCCCCGAAGGCAGGGTTCGGAGACCCAGTACTTC.

This chain joins TRBV30 and TRBJ2-7; D remains unclear. Deletions cut 3 bases from V and 1 base from J, with 7 bases between. CDR1 and CDR2 from the germline V gene are GTSNPN and SVGIG (reference sequence). This CDR3 spans 12 amino acids. This chain's CDR3 is CAWRTLSYEQYF. The DNA for the CDR3 is TGTGCCTGGAGGACCCTTTCCTACGAGCAGTACTTC.

This clonotype has a handful of counts. The V gene is TRBV7-8, the J gene TRBJ2-2, with 7 positions matching TRBD2. Trimming took 5 bases from V and 2 from J; bases not matched to a gene: 14. The CDR3 length is 18 residues. Germline V gives CDR1 SGHVS, CDR2 FQNEAQ. The CDR3 loop is CASSQPTRASGNTGELFF. In DNA, the CDR3 is TGTGCCAGCAGCCAACCTACCCGGGCTAGCGGAAACACCGGGGAGCTGTTTTTT.

This clonotype was counted between two and nine times. The chain combines TRBV30 with TRBJ2-7, with D perhaps matching TRBD1 (6 bases). CDR1 is GTSNPN, CDR2 SVGIG, per germline (reference sequence). The V end was cut by 4 bases, the J end by 4 bases, with 14 bases between. This CDR3 spans 13 amino acids. The CDR3 here is CAWNVAGVYEQYF. For the CDR3, the DNA is TGTGCCTGGAATGTGGCAGGGGTGTACGAGCAGTACTTC.

The V and J genes are TRBV30 and TRBJ1-4; the match to TRBD1 covers 7 bases. The CDR3 consists of 12 residues. Germline lookup yields CDR1 GTSNPN and CDR2 SVGIG (reference sequence). V lost 3 bases, J lost 7 bases, and 2 bases stayed unmatched. CDR3: CAWRSGGEKLFF. CDR3 sequence (DNA): TGTGCCTGGAGGTCAGGGGGTGAAAAACTGTTTTTT. Complete variable domain (other parts from reference TRBV30 and TRBJ1-4): SQTIHQWPATLVQPVGSPLSLECTVEGTSNPNLYWYRQAAGRGLQLLFYSVGIGQISSEVPQNLSASRPQDRQFILSSKKLLLSDSGFYLCAWRSGGEKLFFGSGTQLSVL.

The CDR3 loop reads CASSFANTEAFLSEQYF. CDR3 in DNA: TGTGCCAGCAGCTTTGCGAACACTGAAGCTTTCTTGAGCGAGCAGTACTTC. V is TRBV25-1 and J is TRBJ2-7; D gene uncertain. The CDR3 length is 17 residues. CDR1 is MGHDK, CDR2 SYGVNS, per germline. V lost 6 bases to trimming and J lost 6 bases, with 27 bases between them.

The V gene is TRBV12-3 or TRBV12-4, the J gene TRBJ1-6; 8 bases align to TRBD1. V dropped 5 bases and J dropped 7; count of bases not matched to a gene: 10. This CDR3 has 16 residues. The CDR3 region is CASSLRGDRKNSPLHF. In DNA form, the CDR3 reads TGTGCCAGCAGTCTTCGGGGGGACAGGAAGAATTCACCCCTCCACTTT.

This clonotype was counted ten times or more. V and J are TRBV24-1 and TRBJ2-2; 7 positions agree with TRBD1. This CDR3 has 15 residues. With 7 bases clipped from V and 1 base from J, the junction kept 5 bases outside the gene matches. Looked up from germline, CDR1 is KGHDR and CDR2 is SFDVKD. CDR3 bases: TGTGCCACCAGGGCCCCAGGGGGGAACACCGGGGAGCTGTTTTTT. Translating gives CATRAPGGNTGELFF.

The chain combines TRBV4-3 with TRBJ2-7; D is ambiguous. CDR1 LGHNA and CDR2 YSLEER come from the germline V gene. The CDR3 length is 15 residues. Trimming took 5 bases from V and 2 from J, leaving 16 bases between them. The CDR3 region is CASSSSFGSTYEQYF. Written as DNA, the CDR3 is TGCGCCAGCAGCTCCTCGTTCGGGTCCACCTACGAGCAGTACTTC.

At least ten counts were recorded for this clonotype. The V gene is TRBV13, the J gene TRBJ1-2, with 9 bases matching TRBD1. The germline CDR1 and CDR2 sequences are PRHDT and FYEKMQ (reference sequence). This CDR3 contains 16 residues. Unmatched junction bases numbered 9, after V lost 5 bases and J lost 2 bases. The CDR3 DNA follows: TGTGCCAGCAGCCGGACAGGGGAGGTTGGCAACTATGGCTACACCTTC. The encoded protein is CASSRTGEVGNYGYTF.

This clonotype was picked up many times. The rearrangement links TRBV25-1 to TRBJ1-5; D gene uncertain. This CDR3 contains 18 residues. V gave up 6 bases and J gave up 7 bases, with 28 bases separating them. CDR1 and CDR2 from the germline V gene are MGHDK and SYGVNS. This CDR3 reads CASRIKRTDRAGDQPQHF. CDR3 coding DNA: TGTGCCAGCAGGATCAAACGAACGGATCGGGCAGGCGACCAGCCCCAGCATTTT.

V usage is TRBV9 and J usage is TRBJ2-7, with 8 bases lining up with TRBD2. Germline lookup yields CDR1 SGDLS and CDR2 YYNGEE. The V segment lost 10 bases and the J segment 2 bases; nucleotides outside the gene matches: 5. CDR3 size: 12 residues. The CDR3 DNA sequence: TGTGCCCAAGCGGGAGCCCCCTACGAGCAGTACTTC. Its translation: CAQAGAPYEQYF.

This clonotype was detected a few times. The chain employs TRBV4-2 and TRBJ2-7; D is undetermined. Germline loops: CDR1 LGHNA, CDR2 YNFKEQ. The CDR3 is 17 residues long. Between the trimmed V and J ends, which lost 0 bases and 4 bases, there was a span of 19 bases. CDR3 protein: CASSQERGSSPIYEQYF. The CDR3, as DNA: TGTGCCAGCAGCCAAGAGCGAGGTAGCTCGCCTATATACGAGCAGTACTTC.

The rearrangement joins TRBV25-1 to TRBJ1-4; D call uncertain. CDR3 length equals 11 residues. Germline loops: CDR1 MGHDK, CDR2 SYGVNS. The V end was cut by 4 bases, the J end by 10 bases, with 7 bases between. DNA for the CDR3: TGTGCCAGCAGTGTCCCAGGAAAACTGTTTTTT. Translated: CASSVPGKLFF.